Described below is a single TCR beta chain sequence and its context. What it binds is unknown. The data originate from a study of OX40 agonist ivuxolimab in advanced cancers. Study results and limitations: There were, on average, more expanded clones in CD8+ T cells than in CD4+.

The CDR3 length is 13 residues. From germline, CDR1 is SGHTA and CDR2 FQGNSA. The ends were cut back, 8 bases at V and 3 bases at J, with 14 bases in the middle. Sequencing was performed with immunoSEQ multiplex PCR; in TCRdb, only in-frame clones are kept and a portion is missing. Among about 88,000 clones listed, around 85% were seen once. The chain couples TRBV7-2 to TRBJ2-7, with D possibly matching TRBD2 (5 bases). The TCR was taken from an adult with an advanced solid tumor such as melanoma, head and neck, liver or kidney cancer. Sequencing was performed on CD4+ or CD8+ T cells sorted from blood, taken in a trial of the OX40 agonist ivuxolimab. The CDR3 here is CASGLGGYYEQYF. CDR3 bases: TGTGCCAGCGGGCTCGGAGGTTACTACGAGCAGTACTTC.